This TCR beta chain was documented in a study of identical twins. TCRdb re-called the 5' RACE reads through MiXCR, storing one row per CDR3 protein. The sample carries hundreds of thousands of distinct CDR3 sequences, approximately 9% recorded once. This clonotype was counted many times. Germline V lookup: CDR1 MNHNS, CDR2 SASEGT. Trimming pared 8 bases from V and 1 base from J, leaving 17 bases between. The CDR3 length is 15 residues. Healthy Caucasians alone served as donors. The rearrangement links TRBV6-1 to TRBJ1-1; D is perhaps TRBD1 (5 bases). The clonotype comes from a woman aged 18-29 years in good health. The sequenced material came from memory (CD45RO+) T cells sorted from blood. The CDR3 nucleotides are TGTGCCAGCCGCAGTCAGGGTGTTACGAACACTGAAGCTTTCTTT. This codes for CASRSQGVTNTEAFF.